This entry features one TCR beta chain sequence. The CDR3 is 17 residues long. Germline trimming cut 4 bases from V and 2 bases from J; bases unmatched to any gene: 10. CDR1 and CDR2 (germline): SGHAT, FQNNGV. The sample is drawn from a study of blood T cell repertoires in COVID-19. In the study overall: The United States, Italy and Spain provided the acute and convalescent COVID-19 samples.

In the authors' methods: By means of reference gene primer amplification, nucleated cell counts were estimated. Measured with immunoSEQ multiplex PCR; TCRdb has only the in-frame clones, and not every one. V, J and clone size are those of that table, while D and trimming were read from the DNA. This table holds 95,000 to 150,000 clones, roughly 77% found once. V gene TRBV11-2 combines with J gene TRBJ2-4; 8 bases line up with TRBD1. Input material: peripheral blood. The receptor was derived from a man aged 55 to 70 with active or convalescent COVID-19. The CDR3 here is CASSSLQGAVSKNIQYF. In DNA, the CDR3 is TGTGCCAGCAGCTCCCTCCAGGGGGCGGTATCCAAAAACATTCAGTACTTC.